This T cell receptor (beta chain) is drawn from a study of cytomegalovirus exposure and HLA in healthy donors. Both 60 Vbeta primers and 13 Jbeta primers went into the PCR. Measured with immunoSEQ multiplex PCR; TCRdb has only the in-frame clones, and not every one. The sample lists approximately 150,000 clones, around 80% seen once, with roughly 2.8% in the top ten. This clone was recorded once. Each donor was healthy, and each was a bone marrow donor. V was clipped by 5 bases and J by 5 bases; unmatched bases: 4. Germline loops: CDR1 MNHEY, CDR2 SMNVEV (reference sequence). The CDR3 has 14 residues. The sequenced material came from PBMCs. The rearrangement links TRBV27 to TRBJ1-5; 9 bases line up with TRBD1. The receptor's source is a woman in her twenties or thirties in good health and CMV-seronegative. CDR3: CASSPGQGYQPQHF. The CDR3 DNA is TGTGCCAGCAGTCCGGGACAGGGTTATCAGCCCCAGCATTTT.